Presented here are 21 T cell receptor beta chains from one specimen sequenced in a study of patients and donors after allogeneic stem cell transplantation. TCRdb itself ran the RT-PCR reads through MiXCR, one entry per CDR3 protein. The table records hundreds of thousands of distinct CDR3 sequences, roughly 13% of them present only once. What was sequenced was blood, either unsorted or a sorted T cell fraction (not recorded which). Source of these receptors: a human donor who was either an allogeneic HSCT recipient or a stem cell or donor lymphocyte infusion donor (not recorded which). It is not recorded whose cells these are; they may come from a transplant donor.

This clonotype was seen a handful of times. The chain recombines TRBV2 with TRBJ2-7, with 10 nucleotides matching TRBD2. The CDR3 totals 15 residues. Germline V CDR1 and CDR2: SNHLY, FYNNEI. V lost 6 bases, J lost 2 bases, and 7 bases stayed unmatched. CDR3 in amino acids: CASRASSGGPYEQYF. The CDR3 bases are TGTGCCAGCAGGGCCTCTAGCGGGGGTCCCTACGAGCAGTACTTC.

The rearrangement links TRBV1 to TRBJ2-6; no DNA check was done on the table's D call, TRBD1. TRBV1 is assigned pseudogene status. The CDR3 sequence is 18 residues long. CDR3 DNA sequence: TGCACCAGCAGCCAAGATGGGTACAGGGTGACAGGGGCCAACGTCCTGACTTTC. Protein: CTSSQDGYRVTGANVLTF.

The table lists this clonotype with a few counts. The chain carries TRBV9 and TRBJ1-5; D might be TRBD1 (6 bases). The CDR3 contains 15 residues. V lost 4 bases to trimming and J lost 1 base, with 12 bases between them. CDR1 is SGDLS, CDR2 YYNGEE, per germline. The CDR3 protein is CASSPTGWSNQPQHF. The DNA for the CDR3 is TGTGCCAGCAGCCCCACAGGGTGGAGCAATCAGCCCCAGCATTTT.

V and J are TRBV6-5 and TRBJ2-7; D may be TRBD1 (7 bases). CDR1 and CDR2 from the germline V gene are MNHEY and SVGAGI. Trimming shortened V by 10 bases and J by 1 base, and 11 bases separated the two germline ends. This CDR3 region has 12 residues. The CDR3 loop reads CATSGGSYEQYF. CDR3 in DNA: TGTGCCACCTCAGGGGGGTCCTACGAGCAGTACTTC.

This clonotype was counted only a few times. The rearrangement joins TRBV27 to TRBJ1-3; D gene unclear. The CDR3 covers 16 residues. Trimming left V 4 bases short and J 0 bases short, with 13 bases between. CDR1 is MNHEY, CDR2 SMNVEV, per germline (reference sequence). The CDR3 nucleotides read TGTGCCAGCAGTTCGCGCGGGCCGAGCTCTGGAAACACCATATATTTT. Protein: CASSSRGPSSGNTIYF.

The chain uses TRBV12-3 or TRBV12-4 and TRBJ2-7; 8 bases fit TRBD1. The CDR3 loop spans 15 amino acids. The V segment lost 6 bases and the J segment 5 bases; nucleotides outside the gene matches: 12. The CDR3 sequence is CASRSDRGGTHEQYF. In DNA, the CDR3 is TGTGCCAGCAGATCAGACAGGGGAGGAACCCACGAGCAGTACTTC.

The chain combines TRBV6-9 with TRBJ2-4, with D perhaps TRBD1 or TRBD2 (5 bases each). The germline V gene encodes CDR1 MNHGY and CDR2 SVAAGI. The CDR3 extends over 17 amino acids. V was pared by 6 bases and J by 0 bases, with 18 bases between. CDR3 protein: CASSHYFRELAKNIQYF. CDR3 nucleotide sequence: TGTGCCAGCAGCCATTATTTCAGGGAGCTAGCCAAAAACATTCAGTACTTC.

The CDR3 is CASSGDNEQFF. The DNA of the CDR3 is TGCGCCAGCAGCGGCGACAATGAGCAGTTCTTC. The chain combines TRBV5-1 with TRBJ2-1; D uncertain. CDR3 length: 11 residues. The V gene lost 4 bases and the J gene lost 5 bases, with 4 bases spanning the gap. In germline, CDR1 is SGHRS, CDR2 YFSETQ.

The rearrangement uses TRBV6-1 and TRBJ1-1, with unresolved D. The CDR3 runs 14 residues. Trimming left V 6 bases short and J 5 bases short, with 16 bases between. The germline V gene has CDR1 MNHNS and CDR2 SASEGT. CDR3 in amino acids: CASRSRGAGTEAFF. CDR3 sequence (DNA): TGTGCCAGCAGATCCAGAGGAGCGGGAACTGAAGCTTTCTTT.

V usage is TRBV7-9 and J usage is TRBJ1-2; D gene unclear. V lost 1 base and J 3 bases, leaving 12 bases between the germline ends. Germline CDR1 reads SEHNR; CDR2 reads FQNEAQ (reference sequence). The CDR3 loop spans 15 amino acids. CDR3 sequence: CASSLGQMLDYGYTF. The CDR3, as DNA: TGTGCCAGCAGCTTAGGCCAAATGCTGGACTATGGCTACACCTTC.

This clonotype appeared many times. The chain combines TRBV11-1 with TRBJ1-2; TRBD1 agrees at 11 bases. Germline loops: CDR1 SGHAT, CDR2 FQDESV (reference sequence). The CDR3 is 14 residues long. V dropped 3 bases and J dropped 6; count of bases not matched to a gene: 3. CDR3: CASSFGQGADGYTF. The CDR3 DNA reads TGTGCCAGCAGCTTCGGACAGGGGGCTGATGGCTACACCTTC.

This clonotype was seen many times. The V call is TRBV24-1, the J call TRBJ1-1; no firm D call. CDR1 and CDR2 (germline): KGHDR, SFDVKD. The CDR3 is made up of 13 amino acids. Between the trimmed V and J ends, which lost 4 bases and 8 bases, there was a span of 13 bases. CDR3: CATSEGGRREAFF. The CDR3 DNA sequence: TGTGCCACCAGTGAGGGTGGACGGAGAGAAGCTTTCTTT.

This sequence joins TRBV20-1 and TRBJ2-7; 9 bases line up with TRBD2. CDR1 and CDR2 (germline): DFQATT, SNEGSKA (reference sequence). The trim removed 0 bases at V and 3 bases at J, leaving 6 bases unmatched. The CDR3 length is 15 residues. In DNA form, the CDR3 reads TGCAGTGCTAGAGATCTAGCGGGGCATCTCTACGAGCAGTACTTC. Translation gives CSARDLAGHLYEQYF.

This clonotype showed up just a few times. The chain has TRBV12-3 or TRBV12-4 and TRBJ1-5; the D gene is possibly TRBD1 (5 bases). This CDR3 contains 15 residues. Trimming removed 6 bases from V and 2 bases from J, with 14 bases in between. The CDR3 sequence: CASSSGQGRNQPQHF. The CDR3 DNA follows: TGTGCCAGCAGCTCGGGCCAGGGACGCAATCAGCCCCAGCATTTT.

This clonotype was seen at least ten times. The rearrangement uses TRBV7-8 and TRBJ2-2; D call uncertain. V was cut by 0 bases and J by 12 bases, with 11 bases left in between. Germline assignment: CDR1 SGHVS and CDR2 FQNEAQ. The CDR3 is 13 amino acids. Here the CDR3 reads CASSLAVGLKLFF. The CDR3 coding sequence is TGTGCCAGCAGCTTAGCCGTGGGTCTGAAGCTGTTTTTT.

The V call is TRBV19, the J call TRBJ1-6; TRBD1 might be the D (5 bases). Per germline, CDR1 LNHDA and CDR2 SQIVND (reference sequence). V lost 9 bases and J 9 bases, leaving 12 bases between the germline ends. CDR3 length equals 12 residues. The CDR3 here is CASPGTASPLHF. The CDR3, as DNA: TGTGCCAGCCCAGGGACGGCTTCACCCCTCCACTTT.

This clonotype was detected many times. In DNA form, the CDR3 reads TGTGCCAGCAGCGTAGGGGGGATTGACAATCAGCCCCAGCATTTT. Protein product: CASSVGGIDNQPQHF. The chain combines TRBV9 with TRBJ1-5; tentative D call: TRBD1 (5 bases). This CDR3 has 15 residues. Germline values: CDR1 SGDLS, CDR2 YYNGEE. Trimming stripped 0 bases from V and 3 bases from J, with 10 bases between. The full variable domain, rest sourced from reference TRBV9 and TRBJ1-5, is DSGVTQTPKHLITATGQRVTLRCSPRSGDLSVYWYQQSLDQGLQFLIQYYNGEERAKGNILERFSAQQFPDLHSELNLSSLELGDSALYFCASSVGGIDNQPQHFGDGTRLSIL.

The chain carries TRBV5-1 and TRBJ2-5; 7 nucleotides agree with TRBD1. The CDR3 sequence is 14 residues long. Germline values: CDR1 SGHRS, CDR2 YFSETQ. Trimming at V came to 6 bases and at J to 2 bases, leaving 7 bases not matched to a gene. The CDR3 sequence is CASTPDRVQETQYF. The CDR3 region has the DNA TGCGCCAGCACCCCTGACAGGGTACAAGAGACCCAGTACTTC. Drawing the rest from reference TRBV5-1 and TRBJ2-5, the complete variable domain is KAGVTQTPRYLIKTRGQQVTLSCSPISGHRSVSWYQQTPGQGLQFLFEYFSETQRNKGNFPGRFSGRQFSNSRSEMNVSTLELGDSALYLCASTPDRVQETQYFGPGTRLLVL.

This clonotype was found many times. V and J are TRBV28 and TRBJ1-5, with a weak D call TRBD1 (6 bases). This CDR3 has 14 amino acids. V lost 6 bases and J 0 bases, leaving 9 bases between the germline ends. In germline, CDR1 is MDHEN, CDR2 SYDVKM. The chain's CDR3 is CASSQGHSNQPQHF. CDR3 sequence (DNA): TGTGCCAGCAGCCAGGGACATAGCAATCAGCCCCAGCATTTT.

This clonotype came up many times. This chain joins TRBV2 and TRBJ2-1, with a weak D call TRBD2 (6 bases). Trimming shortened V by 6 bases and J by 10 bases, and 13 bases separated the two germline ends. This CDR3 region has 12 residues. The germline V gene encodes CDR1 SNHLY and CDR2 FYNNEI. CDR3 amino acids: CASSRDSGEQFF. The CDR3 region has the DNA TGTGCCAGCAGCCGGGACTCTGGAGAGCAGTTCTTC.

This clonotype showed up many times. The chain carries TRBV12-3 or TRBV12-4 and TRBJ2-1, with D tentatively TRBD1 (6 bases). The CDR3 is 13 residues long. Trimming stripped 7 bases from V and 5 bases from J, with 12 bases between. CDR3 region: CASNRAGDNEQFF. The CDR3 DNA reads TGTGCCAGCAACAGGGCAGGGGACAATGAGCAGTTCTTC.